Each of the 23 T cell receptor beta chains below was sequenced from the same sample in a study of T-cell reconstitution after alpha-beta-depleted transplantation in children. Preparing the TCRbeta library involved the use of unique molecular identifiers. MiXCR, run by TCRdb on the PCR reads, gives a single entry per CDR3 protein. The sample holds about 120,000 distinct CDR3 sequences; roughly 23% are singletons and the top ten take about 11%. Sequencing used PBMCs, mostly from graft donor cells, obtained 180 days after TCRalphabeta/CD19-depleted stem cell transplant. Source of these receptors: a male patient aged 2 to 9 who had a stem cell transplant for chronic granulomatous disease, so the T cells may come from the graft donor.

The rearrangement joins TRBV5-1 to TRBJ2-1; 9 positions match TRBD1. After removal of 3 bases from V and 6 bases from J, the junction contained 7 bases not matched to a gene. Per germline, CDR1 SGHRS and CDR2 YFSETQ. The CDR3 length is 15 residues. CDR3 DNA sequence: TGCGCCAGCAGCTCATCCCCGGACAGGGGCAATGAGCAGTTCTTC. This encodes CASSSSPDRGNEQFF.

The genes are TRBV28 and TRBJ2-3; 11 bases match TRBD1. V lost 0 bases, J lost 4 bases, and 3 bases stayed unmatched. This CDR3 region has 16 residues. Germline CDR1 is MDHEN and CDR2 is SYDVKM. The CDR3 DNA follows: TGTGCCAGCAGTTTATGGGACAGGGGGCCCCCAGATACGCAGTATTTT. This gives the protein CASSLWDRGPPDTQYF. The full variable domain, with the rest looked up from reference TRBV28 and TRBJ2-3, is DVKVTQSSRYLVKRTGEKVFLECVQDMDHENMFWYRQDPGLGLRLIYFSYDVKMKEKGDIPEGYSVSREKKERFSLILESASTNQTSMYLCASSLWDRGPPDTQYFGPGTRLTVL.

The sample holds many counts of this clonotype. The chain links TRBV30 to TRBJ1-6; 7 positions agree with TRBD1. V lost 4 bases to trimming and J lost 10 bases; unmatched junction nucleotides: 10. Germline V gene lookup returns CDR1 GTSNPN and CDR2 SVGIG (reference sequence). The CDR3 is 14 amino acids. The CDR3 nucleotides are TGTGCCTGGACGAGGGGGCAGGGGAGATCACCCCTCCACTTT. This codes for CAWTRGQGRSPLHF.

This clonotype showed up just a few times. The V and J genes are TRBV18 and TRBJ2-5; D unresolved. The germline V and J ends were trimmed by 4 bases and 3 bases, with 6 bases remaining between them. This CDR3 is 12 amino acids long. The germline V gene has CDR1 KGHSH and CDR2 LQKENI. CDR3 DNA sequence: TGTGCCAGCTCACAGCGCGAAGAGACCCAGTACTTC. Amino acids: CASSQREETQYF.

This chain uses TRBV7-2 with TRBJ2-3; D possibly corresponds to TRBD2 (5 bases). This CDR3 is built from 13 residues. V lost 6 bases, J lost 7 bases, and 14 bases lay in between. The V gene's germline CDR1 is SGHTA and CDR2 FQGNSA. The CDR3 region is CASRPGLANTQYF. The CDR3 DNA sequence: TGTGCCAGCAGACCCGGACTGGCTAATACGCAGTATTTT.

The V call is TRBV20-1, the J call TRBJ2-1; the D gene is possibly TRBD2 (6 bases). Trimming took 5 bases from V and 7 from J, leaving 12 bases between them. This CDR3 contains 12 residues. From germline, CDR1 is DFQATT and CDR2 SNEGSKA (reference sequence). CDR3 sequence reads: CSAGDLANEQFF. The CDR3 region has the DNA TGCAGTGCTGGGGACTTGGCGAATGAGCAGTTCTTC.

This clonotype was seen at least ten times. The CDR3 here is CAITAVYNSPLHF. The CDR3 DNA follows: TGTGCCATCACAGCGGTTTATAATTCACCCCTCCACTTT. This chain connects TRBV10-3 to TRBJ1-6; unclear D gene. The CDR3 is made up of 13 amino acids. Trimming stripped 7 bases from V and 4 bases from J, with 8 bases between. Germline CDR1 is ENHRY and CDR2 is SYGVKD.

The chain uses TRBV10-3 and TRBJ2-1; TRBD2 is a possible D gene (6 bases). Trimming removed 2 bases from V and 10 bases from J, with 12 bases in between. Per germline, CDR1 ENHRY and CDR2 SYGVKD. CDR3 length equals 13 residues. The CDR3 region has the DNA TGTGCCATCAGTGAGAACATCGGGGGAGAGCAGTTCTTC. Amino acids: CAISENIGGEQFF.

The genes are TRBV12-3 or TRBV12-4 and TRBJ2-6, with 7 bases identical to TRBD1. The CDR3 runs 17 residues. V lost 5 bases to trimming and J lost 3 bases; unmatched junction nucleotides: 10. The CDR3 is CASSPGTVESGANVLTF. The CDR3 coding sequence is TGTGCCAGCAGTCCAGGGACAGTTGAAAGTGGGGCCAACGTCCTGACTTTC.

The rearrangement uses TRBV15 and TRBJ1-1; no firm D call. This CDR3 region has 16 residues. V lost 1 base, J lost 0 bases, and 12 bases lay in between. Germline values: CDR1 LNHNV, CDR2 YYDKDF (reference sequence). In DNA form, the CDR3 reads TGTGCCACCAGCAGAGGAGGGTTCCCAATGAACACTGAAGCTTTCTTT. Translated: CATSRGGFPMNTEAFF.

This clonotype was seen many times. This rearrangement joins TRBV7-6 to TRBJ2-1; TRBD2 matches at 8 bases. Germline V gives CDR1 SGHVS, CDR2 FNYEAQ. The CDR3 covers 13 residues. After removal of 5 bases from V and 6 bases from J, the junction contained 3 bases not matched to a gene. The DNA for the CDR3 is TGTGCCAGCAGCAGGACTAGCAGCAATGAGCAGTTCTTC. This encodes CASSRTSSNEQFF.

The table lists this clonotype with many counts. The chain has TRBV28 and TRBJ2-7, with TRBD1 as a possible D gene (5 bases). Germline loops: CDR1 MDHEN, CDR2 SYDVKM. The V gene lost 6 bases and the J gene lost 3 bases, with 15 bases spanning the gap. The CDR3 is 14 amino acids. The CDR3 bases are TGTGCCAGCAGGCCCCAGACAGATAACTACGAGCAGTACTTC. Encoded protein: CASRPQTDNYEQYF.

This clonotype has more than one count but fewer than ten. The chain joins TRBV20-1 to TRBJ2-1; possibly TRBD2 for D (5 bases). CDR1 is DFQATT, CDR2 SNEGSKA, per germline (reference sequence). This CDR3 region has 13 residues. Trimming stripped 1 base from V and 4 bases from J, with 8 bases between. The CDR3 is CSARGGPYNEQFF. The CDR3, as DNA: TGCAGTGCTAGAGGAGGGCCGTACAATGAGCAGTTCTTC.

This clonotype was picked up many times. The chain uses TRBV29-1 and TRBJ1-2, with TRBD1 matching over 10 bases. After removal of 6 bases from V and 8 bases from J, the junction contained 12 bases not matched to a gene. Germline CDR1 reads SQVTM; CDR2 reads ANQGSEA. The CDR3 runs 14 residues. The CDR3 coding sequence is TGCAGCGTCCAAACCACCGGGACAGGGGTCGGCTACACCTTC. Protein sequence: CSVQTTGTGVGYTF.

The sample holds a few counts of this clonotype. The chain is built from TRBV5-1 and TRBJ2-1; D is undetermined. CDR1 is SGHRS, CDR2 YFSETQ, per germline. Trimming cost V 1 base and J 5 bases, with 10 bases left between them. CDR3 size: 14 residues. The CDR3 region is CASSLNVGNNEQFF. CDR3 sequence (DNA): TGCGCCAGCAGCTTGAACGTAGGCAACAATGAGCAGTTCTTC.

There are many counts of this clonotype. V and J are TRBV29-1 and TRBJ2-7; 9 nucleotides align to TRBD1. Germline V gene data show CDR1 as SQVTM and CDR2 as ANQGSEA. V was pared by 2 bases and J by 1 base, with 6 bases of the junction left unmatched. This CDR3 has 15 amino acids. The CDR3 here is CSVESGQGKSYEQYF. The CDR3, as DNA: TGCAGCGTTGAAAGCGGACAGGGGAAATCCTACGAGCAGTACTTC.

The sample holds many counts of this clonotype. The chain carries TRBV28 and TRBJ2-1, with a possible D match to TRBD2 (5 bases). Per germline, CDR1 MDHEN and CDR2 SYDVKM. Trimming took 4 bases from V and 2 from J, leaving 15 bases between them. The CDR3 covers 16 residues. The CDR3 DNA is TGTGCCAGCAGTTCCCCGAGGGCGGAAGCCTACAATGAGCAGTTCTTC. Protein: CASSSPRAEAYNEQFF. Variable domain in full (rest from reference TRBV28 and TRBJ2-1): DVKVTQSSRYLVKRTGEKVFLECVQDMDHENMFWYRQDPGLGLRLIYFSYDVKMKEKGDIPEGYSVSREKKERFSLILESASTNQTSMYLCASSSPRAEAYNEQFFGPGTRLTVL.

The J gene is TRBJ2-3, the V gene TRBV9, with D possibly being TRBD1 or TRBD2 (6 bases each). Germline CDR1 is SGDLS and CDR2 is YYNGEE. CDR3 length: 11 residues. Between the trimmed V and J ends, which lost 6 bases and 5 bases, there was a span of 7 bases. CDR3 loop: CASKGGDTQYF. CDR3 DNA: TGTGCCAGCAAGGGGGGAGATACGCAGTATTTT.

The chain couples TRBV29-1 to TRBJ2-4; D may match TRBD1 or TRBD2 (5 bases each). The CDR3 sequence is 17 residues long. Per the germline V gene, CDR1 is SQVTM and CDR2 is ANQGSEA. V lost 6 bases to trimming and J lost 0 bases, with 21 bases between them. This CDR3 reads CSVLSLGDPKAKNIQYF. For the CDR3, the DNA is TGCAGCGTGTTGTCCCTGGGGGACCCCAAAGCCAAAAACATTCAGTACTTC.

Note on this clonotype: Since a much larger clone is just one base distant, this may be a read error. V gene TRBV20-1 combines with J gene TRBJ2-3; D unresolved. The CDR3 has 15 amino acids. Germline lookup yields CDR1 DFQATT and CDR2 SNEGSKA (reference sequence). The DNA for the CDR3 is TGCAGTGCTAGCGGGCTAGTGGTTGGAACAGCTACGCAGTATTTT. Translation: CSASGLVVGTATQYF.

The sample holds many counts of this clonotype. V usage is TRBV6-5 and J usage is TRBJ2-3; TRBD2 matches at 12 bases. Trimming cost V 3 bases and J 5 bases; bases outside gene matches: 12. CDR1 and CDR2 (germline): MNHEY, SVGAGI. This CDR3 spans 18 amino acids. The CDR3 reads CASSYGLAGGRGRDTQYF. CDR3 in DNA: TGTGCCAGCAGTTATGGGCTAGCGGGGGGGCGTGGTAGAGATACGCAGTATTTT.

The gene calls are TRBV20-1 and TRBJ1-6, with TRBD1 as a possible D gene (6 bases). CDR1 DFQATT and CDR2 SNEGSKA come from the germline V gene (reference sequence). CDR3 length equals 15 residues. The V gene lost 6 bases and the J gene lost 15 bases, with 27 bases spanning the gap. CDR3 DNA sequence: TGCAGTGCCCAACGCGGGGGGCCCTTTGAATCGGTCCTCCACTTT. Translation: CSAQRGGPFESVLHF.

This clonotype was picked up a small number of times. The chain joins TRBV20-1 to TRBJ2-7; 11 bases line up with TRBD1. Unmatched junction bases numbered 4, after V lost 1 base and J lost 2 bases. The CDR3 has 15 residues. Germline V gene lookup returns CDR1 DFQATT and CDR2 SNEGSKA (reference sequence). CDR3 nucleotides: TGCAGTGCTAGAGTAGGACAGGGGGCCACCTACGAGCAGTACTTC. It specifies CSARVGQGATYEQYF.